This record covers a single TCR beta chain. Its cognate antigen is unknown. These data are taken from a study of shared clonotypes between healthy human individuals. Study summary: Two women and a few men aged 18 to 49 served as donors.

CDR1 is SGHVS, CDR2 FNYEAQ, per germline. This CDR3 region has 13 residues. Trimming left V 6 bases short and J 6 bases short, with 15 bases between. The table came from immunoSEQ multiplex PCR; TCRdb's copy has only in-frame clones and leaves some out. This table holds some 2,100,000 clones, just over 90% found once. Findings and caveats of the study: A few donors held about 4.6% of naive CD4 clonotypes in common. Only blood samples were collected, and tissue repertoires likely differ. Estimated richness values were generally larger in naive subsets than in memory subsets.

The naive CD8 fraction comprised CD45RO-negative cells positively selected for CCR7 and excluded terminally differentiated effector memory CD45RA+ cells. The source material was naive CD8+ T cells from PBMCs. The chain carries TRBV7-6 and TRBJ2-7; possible D gene TRBD2, 6 bases. The TCR comes from a young man in good health. Some clones in this sample may be carry-over from other donors' samples. CDR3: CASRQGLSTEQYF. CDR3 sequence (DNA): TGTGCCAGCAGGCAGGGACTGTCTACCGAGCAGTACTTC.